The clone carrying this TCR beta chain showed up just a few times. The antigen is not known. The entry originates in a study of vaccination and CD4 T cells after COVID-19. Sequenced with the Oncomine TCR Beta short-read assay was DNA taken from cultured CD4+ T cells. MiXCR, applied by TCRdb to the PCR reads, yields one record per CDR3 protein. Of over 3,500 distinct CDR3 sequences in the sample, approximately 26% are singletons; the top ten hold about 29%. The CDR3 has 15 residues. Trimming removed 1 base at V and 2 bases at J, with 9 bases between. Germline CDR1 and CDR2: SGHRS and YFSETQ. Treatment reported: approximately nine-day PBMC culture with coronavirus spike peptide pools or control peptides (ViraFEST assay).

The chain recombines TRBV5-1 with TRBJ2-2, with D possibly being TRBD2 (5 bases). The clonotype was recovered from a human donor who had recovered from COVID-19. Specimen: CD4+ T cells from blood, cultured in vitro. CDR3 amino acids: CASSLMGVNTGELFF. In nucleotides, the CDR3 is TGCGCCAGCAGCTTGATGGGAGTAAACACCGGGGAGCTGTTTTTT.